These T cell receptor beta chains were read from a single sample in a study of T cell changes during pregnancy in multiple sclerosis. The data were produced by immunoSEQ multiplex PCR, yet TCRdb's version contains in-frame clones alone and is incomplete. The table includes about 110,000 clones, about 90% detected once. The sequencing used peripheral blood, collected in the third trimester of pregnancy. These receptors originate from a female donor in good health, enrolled as a control in a pregnancy study. The CDR3 runs from the conserved cysteine through the conserved F or W. A D gene is named only where the DNA matches it firmly. Expanded clones get a size class; other rows say once, few or many, or leave the size out.

D gene	clone size	J gene	V gene	CDR3 protein	CDR3 DNA
-	-	TRBJ1-2	TRBV9	CASSGVPTYGYTF	TGTGCCAGCAGCGGAGTACCAACCTATGGCTACACCTTC
-	-	TRBJ1-6	TRBV7-2	CASSAFRGGYNSPLHF	TGTGCCAGCAGCGCGTTCAGGGGAGGGTATAATTCACCCCTCCACTTT
TRBD2	-	TRBJ2-5	TRBV7-9	CASRPLAGQETQYF	TGTGCCAGCAGACCCCTAGCGGGGCAAGAGACCCAGTACTTC
-	-	TRBJ2-7	TRBV6-6	CASRKSDTGWDEQYF	TGTGCCAGCAGGAAATCTGACACAGGGTGGGACGAGCAGTACTTC
-	-	TRBJ2-1	TRBV9	CASSPTVPDLYNEQFF	TGTGCCAGCAGCCCGACAGTCCCTGACCTCTACAATGAGCAGTTCTTC
-	once	TRBJ2-7	TRBV6-1	CASSEGRNYEQYF	TGTGCCAGCAGTGAGGGCAGAAACTACGAGCAGTACTTC
TRBD2	-	TRBJ2-1	TRBV9	CASSVRGSGVLNEQFF	TGTGCCAGCAGCGTAAGAGGTAGCGGGGTATTAAATGAGCAGTTCTTC
TRBD2	-	TRBJ2-2	TRBV4-1	CASSQVVGLVRHEELFF	TGCGCCAGCAGCCAAGTCGTCGGACTAGTGCGCCACGAGGAGCTGTTTTTT
TRBD1	-	TRBJ1-5	TRBV9	CASSVGTESNQPQHF	TGTGCCAGCAGCGTTGGGACAGAGAGCAATCAGCCCCAGCATTTT
-	few	TRBJ1-1	TRBV7-2	CASSLGDRNTEAFF	TGTGCCAGCAGCTTAGGCGACAGGAACACTGAAGCTTTCTTT
TRBD1	-	TRBJ2-3	TRBV4-2	CASSEERTGGRDTQYF	TGTGCCAGCAGCGAAGAAAGGACAGGGGGTAGGGATACGCAGTATTTT
TRBD1	-	TRBJ2-1	TRBV19	CASSIIGTGIYNEQFF	TGTGCCAGTAGTATTATCGGGACAGGGATATACAATGAGCAGTTCTTC
TRBD1	once	TRBJ1-5	TRBV30	CAWQGTGGGQPQHF	TGTGCCTGGCAAGGGACAGGGGGTGGCCAGCCCCAGCATTTT
-	-	TRBJ2-4	TRBV10-1	CASNRFFERTKNIQYF	TGCGCCAGCAACCGGTTTTTCGAACGTACCAAAAACATTCAGTACTTC
TRBD2	-	TRBJ2-1	TRBV29-1	CSVKGGGANEQFF	TGCAGCGTTAAGGGCGGGGGGGCGAATGAGCAGTTCTTC
-	-	TRBJ2-6	TRBV30	CAWMYSGANVLTF	TGTGCCTGGATGTACTCTGGGGCCAACGTCCTGACTTTC
-	-	TRBJ2-3	TRBV11-2	CASSLDGGGTQYF	TGTGCCAGCAGCTTAGATGGGGGAGGTACGCAGTATTTT
TRBD1	-	TRBJ2-2	TRBV7-3	CASSADRVGTGELFF	TGTGCCAGCAGCGCCGACAGGGTCGGGACCGGGGAGCTGTTTTTT
TRBD1	-	TRBJ1-1	TRBV11-2	CASSLGSGGYTEAFF	TGTGCCAGCAGCTTAGGGTCAGGGGGCTACACTGAAGCTTTCTTT
-	-	TRBJ1-1	TRBV7-3	CASSLTEHTEAFF	TGTGCCAGCAGCTTAACAGAGCACACTGAAGCTTTCTTT
TRBD1	-	TRBJ2-2	TRBV11-3	CASSLQGAGELFF	TGTGCCAGCAGCTTACAGGGGGCCGGGGAGCTGTTTTTT
-	-	TRBJ1-1	TRBV5-1	CASSLVGGPEAFF	TGCGCCAGCAGCTTGGTGGGGGGTCCTGAAGCTTTCTTT
TRBD1	-	TRBJ1-1	TRBV20-1	CSARPRGQAFF	TGCAGTGCTAGACCCAGGGGGCAAGCTTTCTTT
-	-	TRBJ1-1	TRBV2	CASSVSPGNTEAFF	TGTGCCAGCAGTGTATCCCCAGGGAACACTGAAGCTTTCTTT
TRBD1	-	TRBJ2-3	TRBV12-5	CASGLGQGSTDTQYF	TGTGCTAGTGGTTTGGGACAGGGCTCCACAGATACGCAGTATTTT
TRBD1	-	TRBJ2-7	TRBV7-7	CASSAGTGGYEQYF	TGTGCCAGCAGCGCTGGGACAGGGGGGTACGAGCAGTACTTC
TRBD1	-	TRBJ1-2	TRBV4-1	CASSPHLKRRGTGNYGYTF	TGCGCCAGCAGCCCGCACTTAAAAAGGCGGGGGACAGGCAACTATGGCTACACCTTC